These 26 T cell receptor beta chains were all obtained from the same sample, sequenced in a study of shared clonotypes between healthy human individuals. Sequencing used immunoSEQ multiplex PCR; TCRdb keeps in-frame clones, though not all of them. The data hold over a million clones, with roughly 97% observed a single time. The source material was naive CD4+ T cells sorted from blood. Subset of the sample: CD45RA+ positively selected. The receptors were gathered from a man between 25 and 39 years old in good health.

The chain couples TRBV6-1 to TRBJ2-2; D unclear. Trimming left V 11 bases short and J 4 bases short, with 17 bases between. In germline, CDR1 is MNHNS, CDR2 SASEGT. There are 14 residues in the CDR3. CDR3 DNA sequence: TGTGCCTCCAGGATCGGGTGGGCCACCGGGGAGCTGTTTTTT. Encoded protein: CASRIGWATGELFF.

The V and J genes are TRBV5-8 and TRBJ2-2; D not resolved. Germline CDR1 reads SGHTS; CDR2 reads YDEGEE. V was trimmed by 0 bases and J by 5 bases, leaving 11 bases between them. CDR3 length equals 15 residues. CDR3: CASSLGTLKTGELFF. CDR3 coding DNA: TGTGCCAGCAGCTTGGGGACGTTGAAGACCGGGGAGCTGTTTTTT.

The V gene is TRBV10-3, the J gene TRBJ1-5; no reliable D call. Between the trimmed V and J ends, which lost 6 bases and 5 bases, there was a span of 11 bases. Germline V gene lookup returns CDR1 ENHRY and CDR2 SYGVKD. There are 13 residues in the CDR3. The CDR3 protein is CAISREEYQPQHF. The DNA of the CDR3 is TGTGCCATCAGCAGAGAAGAATATCAGCCCCAGCATTTT.

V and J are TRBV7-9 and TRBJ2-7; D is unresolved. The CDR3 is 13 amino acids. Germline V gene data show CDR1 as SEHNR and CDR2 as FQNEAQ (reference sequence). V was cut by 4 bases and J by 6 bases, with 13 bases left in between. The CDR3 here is CASSSLYSGEQYF. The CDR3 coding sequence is TGTGCCAGCAGCTCCCTGTACTCGGGCGAGCAGTACTTC.

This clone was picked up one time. This chain's CDR3 is CASRGSLNTEAFF. In nucleotides, the CDR3 is TGCGCCAGCCGCGGCAGTTTGAACACTGAAGCTTTCTTT. V is TRBV10-2 and J is TRBJ1-1; no clear D. CDR1 WSHSY and CDR2 SAAADI come from the germline V gene. CDR3 size: 13 residues. Trimming took off 8 bases at V and 0 bases at J, with 10 bases between the two ends.

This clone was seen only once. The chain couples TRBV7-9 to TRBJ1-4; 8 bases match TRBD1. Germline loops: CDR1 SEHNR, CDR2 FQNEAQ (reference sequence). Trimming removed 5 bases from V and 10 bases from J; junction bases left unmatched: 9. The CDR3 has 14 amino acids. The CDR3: CASSEKDREGKLFF. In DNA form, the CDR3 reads TGTGCCAGCAGCGAAAAGGACAGGGAAGGAAAACTGTTTTTT. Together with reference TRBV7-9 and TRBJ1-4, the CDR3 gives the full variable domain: DTGVSQNPRHKITKRGQNVTFRCDPISEHNRLYWYRQTLGQGPEFLTYFQNEAQLEKSRLLSDRFSAERPKGSFSTLEIQRTEQGDSAMYLCASSEKDREGKLFFGSGTQLSVL.

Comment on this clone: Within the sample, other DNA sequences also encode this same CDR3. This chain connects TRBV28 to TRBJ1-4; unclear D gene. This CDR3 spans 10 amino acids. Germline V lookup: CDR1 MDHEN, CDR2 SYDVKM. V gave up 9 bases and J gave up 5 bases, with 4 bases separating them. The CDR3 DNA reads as TGTGCCAGTAGAAATGAAAAACTGTTTTTT. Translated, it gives CASRNEKLFF.

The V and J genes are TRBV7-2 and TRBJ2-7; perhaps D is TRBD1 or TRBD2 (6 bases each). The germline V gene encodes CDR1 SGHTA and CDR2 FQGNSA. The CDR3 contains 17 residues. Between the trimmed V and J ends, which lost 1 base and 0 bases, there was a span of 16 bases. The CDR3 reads CASSLGSRGLLSYEQYF. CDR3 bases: TGTGCCAGCAGCTTAGGTTCCCGGGGGCTCCTCTCCTACGAGCAGTACTTC.

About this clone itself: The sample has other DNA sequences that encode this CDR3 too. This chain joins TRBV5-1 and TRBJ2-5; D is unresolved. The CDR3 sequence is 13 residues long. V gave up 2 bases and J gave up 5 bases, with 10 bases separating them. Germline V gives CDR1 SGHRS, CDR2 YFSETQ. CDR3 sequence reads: CASSLDRAETQYF. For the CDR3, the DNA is TGCGCCAGCAGCTTAGATAGGGCGGAGACCCAGTACTTC.

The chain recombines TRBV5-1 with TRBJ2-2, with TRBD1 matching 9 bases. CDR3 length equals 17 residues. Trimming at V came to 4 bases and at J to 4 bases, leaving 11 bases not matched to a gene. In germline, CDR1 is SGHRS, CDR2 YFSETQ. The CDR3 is CASSLTGGTLGTGELFF. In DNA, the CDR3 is TGCGCCAGCAGCCTGACAGGGGGGACATTGGGCACCGGGGAGCTGTTTTTT.

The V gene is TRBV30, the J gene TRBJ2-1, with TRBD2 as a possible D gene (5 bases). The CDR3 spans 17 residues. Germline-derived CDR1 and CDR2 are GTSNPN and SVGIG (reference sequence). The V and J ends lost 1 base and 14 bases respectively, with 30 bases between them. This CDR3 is CAWSGQRESSYSRPKFF. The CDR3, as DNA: TGTGCCTGGAGTGGTCAGAGGGAAAGCTCCTACAGCCGCCCGAAGTTCTTC.

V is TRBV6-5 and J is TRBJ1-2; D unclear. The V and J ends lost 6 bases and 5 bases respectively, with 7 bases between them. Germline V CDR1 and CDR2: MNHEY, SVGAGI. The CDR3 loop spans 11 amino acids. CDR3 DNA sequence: TGTGCCAGCAGACAACTATATGGCTACACCTTC. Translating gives CASRQLYGYTF.

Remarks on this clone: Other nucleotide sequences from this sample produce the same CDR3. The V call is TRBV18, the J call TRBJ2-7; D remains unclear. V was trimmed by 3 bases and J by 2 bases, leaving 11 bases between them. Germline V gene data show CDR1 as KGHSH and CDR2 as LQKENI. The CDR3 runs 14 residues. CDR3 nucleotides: TGTGCCAGCTCACCCTCGACGGGTACCTACGAGCAGTACTTC. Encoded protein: CASSPSTGTYEQYF.

The CDR3 region is CASSEDGPLETQYF. Here the CDR3 DNA reads TGTGCCAGCAGTGAAGACGGTCCCCTAGAGACCCAGTACTTC. This chain links TRBV2 with TRBJ2-5, with unresolved D. Germline CDR1 reads SNHLY; CDR2 reads FYNNEI. The CDR3 runs 14 residues. Trimming took off 1 base at V and 4 bases at J, with 10 bases between the two ends.

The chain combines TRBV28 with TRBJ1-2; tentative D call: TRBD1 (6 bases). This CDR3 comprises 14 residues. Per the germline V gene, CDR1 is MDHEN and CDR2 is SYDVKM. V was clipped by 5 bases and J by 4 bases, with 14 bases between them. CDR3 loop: CASSARQAVYGYTF. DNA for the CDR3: TGTGCCAGCAGTGCCCGACAGGCGGTCTATGGCTACACCTTC.

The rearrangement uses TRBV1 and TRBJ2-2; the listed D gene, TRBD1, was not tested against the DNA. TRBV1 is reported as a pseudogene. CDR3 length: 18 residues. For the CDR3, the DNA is TGCACCAGCAGCCAAGAAAGGGCTGCAGGGCCCCACACCGGGGAGCTGTTTTTT. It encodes CTSSQERAAGPHTGELFF.

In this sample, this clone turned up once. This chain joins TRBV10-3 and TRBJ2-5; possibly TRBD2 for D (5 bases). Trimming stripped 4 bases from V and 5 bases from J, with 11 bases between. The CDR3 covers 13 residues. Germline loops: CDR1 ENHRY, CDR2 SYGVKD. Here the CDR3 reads CAISGSGMETQYF. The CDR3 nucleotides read TGTGCCATCAGTGGGAGCGGAATGGAGACCCAGTACTTC.

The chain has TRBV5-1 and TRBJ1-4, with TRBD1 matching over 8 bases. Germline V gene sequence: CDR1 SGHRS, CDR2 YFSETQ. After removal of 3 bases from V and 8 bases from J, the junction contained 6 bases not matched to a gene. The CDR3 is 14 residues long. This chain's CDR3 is CASSSQGAQEKLFF. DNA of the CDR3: TGCGCCAGCAGCTCCCAGGGGGCTCAGGAAAAACTGTTTTTT.

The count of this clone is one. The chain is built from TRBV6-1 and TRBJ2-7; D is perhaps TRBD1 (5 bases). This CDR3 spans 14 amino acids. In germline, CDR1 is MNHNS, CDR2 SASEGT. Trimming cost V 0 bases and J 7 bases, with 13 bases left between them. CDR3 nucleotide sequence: TGTGCCAGCAGTGAAGCCAGGGTCTTCTGGGAGCAGTACTTC. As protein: CASSEARVFWEQYF.

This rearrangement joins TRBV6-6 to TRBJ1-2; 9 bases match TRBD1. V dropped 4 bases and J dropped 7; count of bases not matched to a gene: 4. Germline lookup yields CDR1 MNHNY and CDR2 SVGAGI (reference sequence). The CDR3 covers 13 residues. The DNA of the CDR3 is TGTGCCAGCAGTTCGGGACAGGGCCGTGGCTACACCTTC. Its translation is CASSSGQGRGYTF.

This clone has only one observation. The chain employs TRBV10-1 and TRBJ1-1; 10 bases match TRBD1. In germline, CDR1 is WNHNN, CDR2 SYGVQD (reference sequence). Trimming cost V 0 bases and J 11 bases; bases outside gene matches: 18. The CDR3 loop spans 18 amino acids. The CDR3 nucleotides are TGCGCCAGCAGTGAGTCGAAGTCGGACAGGGGGGCTCCGAAAGGGGCTTTCTTT. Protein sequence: CASSESKSDRGAPKGAFF.

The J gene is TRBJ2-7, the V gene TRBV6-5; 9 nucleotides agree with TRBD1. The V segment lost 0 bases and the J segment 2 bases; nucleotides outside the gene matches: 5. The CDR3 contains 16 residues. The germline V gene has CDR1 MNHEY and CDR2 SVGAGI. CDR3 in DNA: TGTGCCAGCAGTTACTCCTCCGGGACAGGGCCCTACGAGCAGTACTTC. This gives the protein CASSYSSGTGPYEQYF.

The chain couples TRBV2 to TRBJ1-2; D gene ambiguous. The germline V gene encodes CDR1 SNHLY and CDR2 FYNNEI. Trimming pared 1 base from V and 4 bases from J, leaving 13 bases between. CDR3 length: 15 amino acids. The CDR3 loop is CASSEGAGQLYGYTF. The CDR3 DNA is TGTGCCAGCAGTGAAGGGGCCGGGCAGCTCTATGGCTACACCTTC.

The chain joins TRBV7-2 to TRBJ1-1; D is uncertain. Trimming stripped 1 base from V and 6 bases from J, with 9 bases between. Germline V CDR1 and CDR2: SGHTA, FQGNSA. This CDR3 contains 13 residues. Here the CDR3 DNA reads TGTGCCAGCAGCTTAGTCACGAGATCTGAAGCTTTCTTT. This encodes CASSLVTRSEAFF.

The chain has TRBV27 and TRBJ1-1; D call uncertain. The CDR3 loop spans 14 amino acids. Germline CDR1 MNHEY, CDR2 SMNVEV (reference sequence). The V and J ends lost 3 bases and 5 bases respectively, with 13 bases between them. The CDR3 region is CASSFGFKGTEAFF. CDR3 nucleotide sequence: TGTGCCAGCAGTTTCGGGTTTAAAGGGACTGAAGCTTTCTTT.

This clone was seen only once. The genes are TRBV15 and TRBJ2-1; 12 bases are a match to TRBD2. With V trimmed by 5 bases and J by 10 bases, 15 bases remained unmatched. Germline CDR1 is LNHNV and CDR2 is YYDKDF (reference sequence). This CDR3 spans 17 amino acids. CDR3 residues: CATSQSRTSGARGEQFF. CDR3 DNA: TGTGCCACCAGCCAGAGTCGGACTAGCGGGGCCCGAGGAGAGCAGTTCTTC.